This is a list of T cell receptor beta chains from one sample in a study of identical twins. TCRdb fed the 5' RACE reads into MiXCR, producing one record per CDR3 protein. The sample holds about 720,000 distinct CDR3 sequences; over 8.5% are singletons and the top ten take approximately 0.96%. The data also belong to a second study, concerning yellow fever vaccine responses in identical twins.

Sequencing input: PBMCs. The receptors come from a woman aged 18-29 years in good health. Each CDR3 is given with its conserved first and last residue. A D gene is named only where the DNA matches it firmly. The listing skips clone size in some rows; elsewhere it reads once, few, many or a size class.

TRBD1 . TRBJ2-1 TRBV20-1 TGCAGTGCTCGAGATCCGGGACAGGGTAATTTGCCCTACAATGAGCAGTTCTTC CSARDPGQGNLPYNEQFF
. few TRBJ1-3 TRBV21-1 TGTGCCAGCAGCGTTATTCGCTCTGGAAACACCATATATTTT CASSVIRSGNTIYF
. few TRBJ2-2 TRBV20-1 TGCAGTGCTAGACAGCGACCGAACACCGGGGAGCTGTTTTTT CSARQRPNTGELFF
. few TRBJ1-4 TRBV28 TGTGCCAGCAGCCCCTCCCTTATATATGAAAAACTGTTTTTT CASSPSLIYEKLFF
. . TRBJ2-7 TRBV27 TGTGCCAGCAGCCAAGGGGCCCTGGGGGCAAACGAGCAGTACTTC CASSQGALGANEQYF
TRBD1 many TRBJ2-1 TRBV7-9 TGTGCCAGCAGGTTACAGGGGGAGAGCTCCTACAATGAGCAGTTCTTC CASRLQGESSYNEQFF
. many TRBJ2-2 TRBV20-1 TGCAGTGCTAGGAGTGTCGTTGCCGGGGAGCTGTTTTTT CSARSVVAGELFF
TRBD1 few TRBJ2-4 TRBV11-2 TGTGCCAGCAGCCCCGCCGGGACAGGGCCCACGAAATACATTCAGTACTTC CASSPAGTGPTKYIQYF
. few TRBJ2-3 TRBV5-1 TGCGCCAGCAGCTTGGTCGTGGGGGAATCAGATACGCAGTATTTT CASSLVVGESDTQYF
. . TRBJ2-1 TRBV3-1 TGTGCCAGCAGCCAAGATGTCCTGTTCTTC CASSQDVLFF
TRBD2 . TRBJ2-1 TRBV7-2 TGTGCCAGCAGCCCTCGACTAGCGCCGGATGAGCAGTTCTTC CASSPRLAPDEQFF
TRBD1 many TRBJ2-2 TRBV3-1 TGTGCCAGCAGCCTCCCGGGACAGGCGAACACCGGGGAGCTGTTTTTT CASSLPGQANTGELFF
. many TRBJ2-7 TRBV2 TGTGCCAGCCGAGGGGGTATCTACGAGCAGTACTTC CASRGGIYEQYF
. . TRBJ2-1 TRBV20-1 TGCAGTGCTAGACTACCCAGGGACTCCTACAATGAGCAGTTCTTC CSARLPRDSYNEQFF
TRBD2 many TRBJ2-3 TRBV5-6 TGTGCCAGCAGCTTGTCGTCTAGCGGGGGGTTCCGGGATACGCAGTATTTT CASSLSSSGGFRDTQYF
TRBD2 . TRBJ2-5 TRBV12-3/TRBV12-4 TGTGCCAGCAGTTTATACCGCGGGAGTAACCAAGAGACCCAGTACTTC CASSLYRGSNQETQYF
TRBD1 many TRBJ2-2 TRBV10-3 TGTGCCATCAGATCCGGGACAGTCACCGGGGAGCTGTTTTTT CAIRSGTVTGELFF
. . TRBJ2-7 TRBV12-3/TRBV12-4 TGTGCCAGCAGTCAAGTGGGAGGGGGACTCCATGTTTACGAGCAGTACTTC CASSQVGGGLHVYEQYF
TRBD1 . TRBJ2-1 TRBV12-3/TRBV12-4 TGTGCCAGCAGTTTTCTCCAGGGGGCACCCAATGAGCAGTTCTTC CASSFLQGAPNEQFF
. few TRBJ2-6 TRBV7-9 TGTGCCAGCAGTAATCCCAGACAAGCCTCTGGGGCCAACGTCCTGACTTTC CASSNPRQASGANVLTF
. . TRBJ2-7 TRBV4-3 TGCGCCAGCAGCCAAGATTTAAGGGGGGCCTACGAGCAGTACTTC CASSQDLRGAYEQYF
. few TRBJ2-2 TRBV27 TGTGCCAGCAGTTTAAGGGGGTTAGAACGGAACACCGGGGAGCTGTTTTTT CASSLRGLERNTGELFF
. few TRBJ2-1 TRBV27 TGTGCCAGCAGTGCGACAGGTTACAATGAGCAGTTCTTC CASSATGYNEQFF
TRBD1 . TRBJ2-1 TRBV29-1 TGCAGCGTTGAATCTTTTGTGGGACAGGGGGTATACAATGAGCAGTTCTTC CSVESFVGQGVYNEQFF
TRBD1 few TRBJ2-2 TRBV30 TGTGCCTGGAGCGCCGACAGGGTACGGACCGGGGAGCTGTTTTTT CAWSADRVRTGELFF
TRBD2 . TRBJ2-7 TRBV7-6 TGTGCCAGCAGCCGGACTAGCGGGACCCACGAGCAGTACTTC CASSRTSGTHEQYF
. . TRBJ2-3 TRBV18 TGTGCCAGCTCACCCAAGGTTGGGCAGATAAGCAGCACAGATACGCAGTATTTT CASSPKVGQISSTDTQYF
TRBD2 few TRBJ2-3 TRBV20-1 TGCAGTGCCTGGGGACTAGCGGGAGCCTCAAGGGAGCCAGATACGCAGTATTTT CSAWGLAGASREPDTQYF
TRBD2 few TRBJ2-1 TRBV19 TGTGCCAGTAGTATATGGGTGGGACTAGCAGGCAATGAGCAGTTCTTC CASSIWVGLAGNEQFF
. many TRBJ2-7 TRBV20-1 TGCAGTGCTAGAGTAGGATTCTCCTACGAGCAGTACTTC CSARVGFSYEQYF
. few TRBJ2-4 TRBV5-1 TGCGCCAGCAGCCCAATGGCAGGGACCAAAAACATTCAGTACTTC CASSPMAGTKNIQYF
TRBD1 many TRBJ2-5 TRBV7-2 TGTGCCAGCAGCTTAGGACAGGGTAAAGAGACCCAGTACTTC CASSLGQGKETQYF
TRBD1 . TRBJ2-7 TRBV29-1 TGCAGCGTTGGACAGGGCAACCACGAGCAGTACTTC CSVGQGNHEQYF
. many TRBJ2-2 TRBV6-2/TRBV6-3 TGTGCCAGCAGTTACCCGGGCTGGAACACCGGGGAGCTGTTTTTT CASSYPGWNTGELFF
TRBD2 . TRBJ2-1 TRBV15 TGTGCCACCAGCTCAACGCCCGGGACTAGCGGGAGAGGGAACTCCTACAATGAGCAGTTCTTC CATSSTPGTSGRGNSYNEQFF
. . TRBJ2-3 TRBV7-9 TGTGCCAGCAACGTTGGGACACTGAGCACAGATACGCAGTATTTT CASNVGTLSTDTQYF
TRBD2 . TRBJ2-2 TRBV27 TGTGCCAGCAGTTCGGTTCGACTAGCGGGAGTGTACACCGGGGAGCTGTTTTTT CASSSVRLAGVYTGELFF
TRBD1 few TRBJ2-3 TRBV11-1 TGTGCCAGCAGCCCCGTTCACCCAGGACAGGGTCGCACAGATACGCAGTATTTT CASSPVHPGQGRTDTQYF
TRBD2 many TRBJ2-7 TRBV7-9 TGTGCCAGCAGCTATGGACTAGCGGGATACGAGCAGTACTTC CASSYGLAGYEQYF
. few TRBJ2-7 TRBV3-1 TGTGCCAGCAGCCCCTACGGGGGCTACGAGCAGTACTTC CASSPYGGYEQYF
. . TRBJ2-5 TRBV21-1 TGTGCCAGCAGCAAAGTTACTCCAACCCGACAAGAGACCCAGTACTTC CASSKVTPTRQETQYF
. once TRBJ2-5 TRBV5-1 TGCGCCAGCACCTCCCCCAGGGAAGAAGAGACCCAGTACTTC CASTSPREEETQYF
TRBD2 . TRBJ2-5 TRBV3-1 TGTGCCTGCACCATACTCGGGGCTAGCGGGGAACAAGAGACCCAGTACTTC CACTILGASGEQETQYF
TRBD1 few TRBJ2-3 TRBV4-3 TGCGCCAGCAGCCACCTAATGGGGGGACAGGGGGCCGATACGCAGTATTTT CASSHLMGGQGADTQYF
. few TRBJ2-2 TRBV5-1 TGCGCCAGCAGCTTGGGGGCCTCCGGACTCTTTATCACCGGGGAGCTGTTTTTT CASSLGASGLFITGELFF
. many TRBJ2-7 TRBV6-1 TGTGCCAGCAGGTCCACAGCGTCCTCCTACGAGCAGTACTTC CASRSTASSYEQYF
. few TRBJ2-7 TRBV7-9 TGTGCCAGCAGGGCCCAGGGGGGAGGCTACGAGCAGTACTTC CASRAQGGGYEQYF
. . TRBJ2-2 TRBV7-9 TGTGCCAGCAGCACCTGGACCGGGGGCCGGGACACCGGGGAGCTGTTTTTT CASSTWTGGRDTGELFF
. many TRBJ2-2 TRBV11-1 TGTGCCAGCAGCTTAGCGGCAGGGAACACCGGGGAGCTGTTTTTT CASSLAAGNTGELFF
TRBD2 many TRBJ2-7 TRBV7-9 TGTGCCAGCAGCGAGTCCGGGACTAGTAGATTCTACGAGCAGTACTTC CASSESGTSRFYEQYF
. . TRBJ2-3 TRBV3-1 TGTGCCAGCAGCCAAGATACTTCGGGCGCGACAGATACGCAGTATTTT CASSQDTSGATDTQYF
. few TRBJ2-7 TRBV20-1 TGCAGTGCTAGAGAGGGGGCCGTGGGGGAGCAGTACTTC CSAREGAVGEQYF
TRBD2 many TRBJ2-1 TRBV27 TGTGCCAGCAGACGGACTAGCGGGAGCTCCTACAATGAGCAGTTCTTC CASRRTSGSSYNEQFF
. few TRBJ2-7 TRBV5-4 TGTGCCAGCAGCTTGCTGCGGGACGAGCAGTACTTC CASSLLRDEQYF
TRBD2 . TRBJ2-7 TRBV28 TGTGCCAGCCACAGCGGGGGATGGAACGAGCAGTACTTC CASHSGGWNEQYF
TRBD2 few TRBJ2-7 TRBV7-2 TGTGCCAGCAGCTCTAGCGGGGGGCCCCTCGCCTTGGACGAGCAGTACTTC CASSSSGGPLALDEQYF
. few TRBJ2-3 TRBV10-3 TGTGCCATCAGTTCGACAGATACGCAGTATTTT CAISSTDTQYF
TRBD2 few TRBJ2-2 TRBV4-3 TGCGCCAGCAGCCAAGCGAGCGGGAGGGCTGACGGGGAGCTGTTTTTT CASSQASGRADGELFF
TRBD2 . TRBJ2-1 TRBV3-1 TGTGCCAGCAGCCAAGAAGTGCGGGGGGGCCGGGATGAGCAGTTCTTC CASSQEVRGGRDEQFF
TRBD2 few TRBJ2-7 TRBV4-1 TGCGCCAGCAGCCAGGGGACTAGTCGAGCCTACGAGCAGTACTTC CASSQGTSRAYEQYF